Below, 21 T cell receptor beta chains from the same sample are listed, as sequenced in a study of T cell changes during pregnancy in multiple sclerosis (dated by TCRdb to the late 2010s). Library generation was performed with the immunoSEQ multiplex PCR assay. Imported from immuneACCESS, the table was reduced by TCRdb to in-frame sequences with V and J called. These copies leave out some clones; in studies compared against another copy, an unresolved V gene accounts for under half, and the cause of the remainder is not known. The sample table records tens of thousands of clones; roughly nine tenths of these occur just once. Less than 0.75% of the sample rests with the top ten. The specimen comprised CD4+ T cells from peripheral blood mononuclear cells, sampled before pregnancy. All receptors come from a female donor with multiple sclerosis, enrolled in a pregnancy study.

The CDR3 spells CASSRRGGWSGEAFF. The CDR3 DNA reads as TGTGCCAGTAGTCGGAGAGGGGGCTGGAGCGGTGAAGCTTTCTTT. The chain uses TRBV19 and TRBJ1-1, with 7 bases that match TRBD1. This CDR3 is 15 amino acids long. Trimming at V came to 5 bases and at J to 7 bases, leaving 13 bases not matched to a gene. CDR1 is LNHDA and CDR2 is SQIVND in the germline V gene (reference sequence). Full variable domain (remainder filled in from reference TRBV19 and TRBJ1-1): DGGITQSPKYLFRKEGQNVTLSCEQNLNHDAMYWYRQDPGQGLRLIYYSQIVNDFQKGDIAEGYSVSREKKESFPLTVTSAQKNPTAFYLCASSRRGGWSGEAFFGQGTRLTVV.

The chain couples TRBV18 to TRBJ2-7; TRBD1 aligns across 11 bases. V shed 3 bases and J 4 bases; nucleotides not matched to a gene: 2. The CDR3 runs 14 residues. Germline loops: CDR1 KGHSH, CDR2 LQKENI. This CDR3 is CASSPGQGAYEQYF. In nucleotides, the CDR3 is TGTGCCAGCTCACCCGGACAGGGGGCATACGAGCAGTACTTC.

The chain links TRBV29-1 to TRBJ1-5, with 11 bases that match TRBD1. From germline, CDR1 is SQVTM and CDR2 ANQGSEA. Trimming at V came to 6 bases and at J to 7 bases, leaving 8 bases not matched to a gene. The CDR3 runs to 14 residues. CDR3 sequence: CSVDRGRYGQPQHF. CDR3 coding DNA: TGCAGCGTGGACAGGGGGCGATATGGACAGCCCCAGCATTTT.

The V gene is TRBV11-2, the J gene TRBJ1-5, with TRBD1 as a possible D gene (5 bases). From germline, CDR1 is SGHAT and CDR2 FQNNGV. Between the trimmed V and J ends, which lost 1 base and 8 bases, there was a span of 18 bases. The CDR3 sequence is 16 residues long. CDR3 DNA sequence: TGTGCCAGCAGCTTAGTCGGAGGGGCTCCCGGGGAGCCCCAGCATTTT. Translating it yields CASSLVGGAPGEPQHF.

V gene TRBV7-6 combines with J gene TRBJ1-2; D gene uncertain. This CDR3 contains 13 residues. In germline, CDR1 is SGHVS, CDR2 FNYEAQ. V was pared by 5 bases and J by 2 bases, with 9 bases between. Written as DNA, the CDR3 is TGTGCCAGCAGCCCTTGGCAGAACTATGGCTACACCTTC. It encodes CASSPWQNYGYTF.

The chain couples TRBV7-2 to TRBJ2-3; D gene ambiguous. Per germline, CDR1 SGHTA and CDR2 FQGNSA. Deletions cut 1 base from V and 3 bases from J, with 5 bases between. This CDR3 contains 13 residues. In nucleotides, the CDR3 is TGTGCCAGCAGCTTAGGGCATACAGATACGCAGTATTTT. Translation gives CASSLGHTDTQYF.

This clone was observed a single time. This chain connects TRBV27 to TRBJ2-1; 9 bases are a match to TRBD1. This CDR3 is built from 16 residues. Losses at the gene ends were 4 bases for V and 7 bases for J; bases not matched to a gene: 11. Germline loops: CDR1 MNHEY, CDR2 SMNVEV (reference sequence). The CDR3 is CASSSDTGGRGNEQFF. CDR3 nucleotide sequence: TGTGCCAGCAGTTCAGACACAGGGGGCAGAGGAAATGAGCAGTTCTTC.

CDR3 protein: CATSRDSPLAGGGETQYF. CDR3 DNA sequence: TGTGCCACCAGCAGAGATTCCCCACTAGCGGGGGGAGGAGAGACCCAGTACTTC. The chain is built from TRBV15 and TRBJ2-5, with 12 bases that match TRBD2. J lost 4 bases, V lost 0 bases, and 9 bases had no gene match. CDR3 length equals 18 residues. Germline V lookup: CDR1 LNHNV, CDR2 YYDKDF (reference sequence).

This clone was seen just once. The chain employs TRBV18 and TRBJ2-2, with D perhaps matching TRBD2 (6 bases). CDR1 and CDR2 (germline): KGHSH, LQKENI. Trimming removed 2 bases from V and 2 bases from J, with 18 bases in between. The CDR3 contains 18 residues. The CDR3 sequence is CASSPAGRGTRNTGELFF. The CDR3 DNA reads as TGTGCCAGCTCACCAGCGGGGAGAGGGACTCGCAACACCGGGGAGCTGTTTTTT.

This chain joins TRBV29-1 and TRBJ2-5; TRBD1 is a possible D gene (6 bases). The J call may not be correct, given that the DNA end is closer to TRBJ2-7. This CDR3 is 11 amino acids long. CDR1 SQVTM and CDR2 ANQGSEA come from the germline V gene. The CDR3 DNA reads TGCAGCGTTGGGGAGACAGGCGAGCAGTACTTC. This sequence encodes CSVGETGEQYF.

The CDR3 DNA sequence: TGCGCCGTCGGGACTAGCGGGGGGCGGGGGACCCAGTACTTC. It translates to CAVGTSGGRGTQYF. The rearrangement joins TRBV10-2 to TRBJ2-5, with TRBD2 identical over 15 bases. Germline trimming cut 11 bases from V and 7 bases from J; bases unmatched to any gene: 8. The CDR3 has 14 residues. Germline CDR1 WSHSY, CDR2 SAAADI.

The V gene is TRBV25-1, the J gene TRBJ1-2; 8 bases line up with TRBD1. The germline V gene encodes CDR1 MGHDK and CDR2 SYGVNS. This CDR3 comprises 14 residues. Unmatched junction bases numbered 10, after V lost 5 bases and J lost 8 bases. CDR3 DNA sequence: TGTGCCAGCAGTCCGGCAGGGGGCTACGAGGGCTACACCTTC. It translates to CASSPAGGYEGYTF.

The V and J genes are TRBV9 and TRBJ1-1, with D unclear. V was trimmed by 0 bases and J by 4 bases, leaving 10 bases between them. The CDR3 is 14 residues long. Germline lookup yields CDR1 SGDLS and CDR2 YYNGEE. Written as DNA, the CDR3 is TGTGCCAGCAGCGTAGGGCCGGGTTCCACTGAAGCTTTCTTT. Translated, it gives CASSVGPGSTEAFF.

The chain links TRBV19 to TRBJ2-3, with D tentatively TRBD2 (6 bases). This CDR3 has 13 amino acids. Germline CDR1 LNHDA, CDR2 SQIVND (reference sequence). Deletions cut 7 bases from V and 6 bases from J, with 14 bases between. The CDR3 DNA reads TGTGCCAGTAACACCGCGGGGAGTGATACGCAGTATTTT. Translating gives CASNTAGSDTQYF.

The CDR3: CASSEGTGGTQYF. For the CDR3, the DNA is TGTGCCAGCAGTGAAGGGACGGGGGGTACGCAGTATTTT. The chain uses TRBV6-4 and TRBJ2-3; 7 nucleotides match TRBD2. Losses at the gene ends were 3 bases for V and 8 bases for J; bases not matched to a gene: 5. Germline lookup yields CDR1 MRHNA and CDR2 SNTAGT. The CDR3 length is 13 residues.

This chain's CDR3 is CASSHQDRGSPLHF. The CDR3 region has the DNA TGTGCCAGCAGCCATCAGGATAGGGGTTCACCCCTCCACTTT. This chain joins TRBV6-6 and TRBJ1-6, with a tentative D call TRBD1 (5 bases). Trimming removed 6 bases at V and 9 bases at J, with 15 bases between. Germline assignment: CDR1 MNHNY and CDR2 SVGAGI (reference sequence). The CDR3 is made up of 14 amino acids.

The V and J genes are TRBV7-9 and TRBJ1-2; TRBD1 is a possible D gene (5 bases). V lost 4 bases and J 1 base, leaving 10 bases between the germline ends. The CDR3 is 14 amino acids. CDR1 is SEHNR and CDR2 is FQNEAQ in the germline V gene (reference sequence). Written as DNA, the CDR3 is TGTGCCAGCAGCTATCTGACAGTTAACTATGGCTACACCTTC. The encoded protein is CASSYLTVNYGYTF. The full variable domain, in which reference TRBV7-9 and TRBJ1-2 provide the parts outside the CDR3, is DTGVSQNPRHKITKRGQNVTFRCDPISEHNRLYWYRQTLGQGPEFLTYFQNEAQLEKSRLLSDRFSAERPKGSFSTLEIQRTEQGDSAMYLCASSYLTVNYGYTFGSGTRLTVV.

V is TRBV6-6 and J is TRBJ2-7; TRBD1 matches at 9 bases. The V gene end was trimmed by 6 bases and the J gene end by 4 bases; junction bases not matched to a gene: 7. This CDR3 region has 14 residues. Germline-derived CDR1 and CDR2 are MNHNY and SVGAGI (reference sequence). This CDR3 is CASSPGQGFYEQYF. CDR3 nucleotide sequence: TGTGCCAGCAGCCCGGGACAGGGATTTTACGAGCAGTACTTC.

This chain joins TRBV7-3 and TRBJ2-1; 8 bases line up with TRBD2. The CDR3 is 13 residues long. Germline V gene sequence: CDR1 SGHTA, CDR2 FQGTGA. Unmatched junction bases numbered 3, after V lost 5 bases and J lost 6 bases. CDR3 loop: CASSVGGGNEQFF. The CDR3 nucleotides read TGTGCCAGCAGCGTCGGGGGGGGCAATGAGCAGTTCTTC.

The CDR3 DNA reads as TGCGCCAGCAGCCAAGATGGGGGGGCAGGGGGCGCCTTAACTAATGAAAAACTGTTTTTT. This translates into CASSQDGGAGGALTNEKLFF. The chain recombines TRBV4-3 with TRBJ1-4; TRBD1 agrees at 8 bases. CDR3 length: 20 amino acids. Looked up from germline, CDR1 is LGHNA and CDR2 is YSLEER. Trimming took 0 bases from V and 1 from J; bases not matched to a gene: 13.

The rearrangement links TRBV6-6 to TRBJ1-2, with TRBD1 matching 7 bases. The germline V gene encodes CDR1 MNHNY and CDR2 SVGAGI (reference sequence). The CDR3 is 15 amino acids. Losses at the gene ends were 8 bases for V and 3 bases for J; bases not matched to a gene: 12. CDR3 coding DNA: TGTGCCAGCCAGCCCGCAGGGGGTAGTCACTATGGCTACACCTTC. Its translation is CASQPAGGSHYGYTF.